The 13 T cell receptor beta chains reported below all come from one sample, sequenced in a study of blood T cells in healthy people across ages. The use of a sample-barcoded 5' primer and a J-beta primer mix characterized a second PCR of 7 to 11 cycles. TCRdb recomputed calls from the 5' RACE reads with MiXCR, one row per CDR3 protein. The sample lists about 670,000 distinct CDR3 sequences; roughly 41% were seen once. Sequenced input: blood. These receptors came from an elderly man in good health.

V usage is TRBV7-3 and J usage is TRBJ2-1; 15 nucleotides agree with TRBD2. The CDR3 spans 18 residues. Germline CDR1 is SGHTA and CDR2 is FQGTGA. J gave up 7 bases and V 5 bases, and 12 bases lay outside the gene matches. CDR3 amino acids: CASSPRTSGRALENEQFF. CDR3 nucleotide sequence: TGTGCCAGCAGCCCTAGGACTAGCGGGAGGGCCCTAGAGAATGAGCAGTTCTTC.

The chain employs TRBV12-3 or TRBV12-4 and TRBJ2-7, with D possibly being TRBD1 (5 bases). This CDR3 has 13 residues. V lost 6 bases and J lost 1, with 10 bases in between. The CDR3 protein is CASRRQRSYEQYF. The CDR3 nucleotides are TGTGCCAGCAGGCGACAGAGATCCTACGAGCAGTACTTC.

This clonotype was seen repeatedly, ten times or more. The chain recombines TRBV7-2 with TRBJ2-5, with D uncertain. The germline V and J ends were trimmed by 0 bases and 5 bases, with 7 bases remaining between them. The CDR3 covers 13 residues. The germline gives CDR1 SGHTA, CDR2 FQGNSA. Here the CDR3 reads CASSLAYDETQYF. The CDR3 DNA is TGTGCCAGCAGCTTAGCGTACGACGAGACCCAGTACTTC.

The chain recombines TRBV5-5 with TRBJ2-1, with 11 bases aligning to TRBD1. Germline V gene lookup returns CDR1 SGHKS and CDR2 YYEKEE (reference sequence). The CDR3 totals 17 residues. Trimming removed 4 bases from V and 3 bases from J; junction bases left unmatched: 9. The CDR3 DNA sequence: TGTGCCAGCAGCCTTGGACAGGGGGCTGATTACTACAATGAGCAGTTCTTC. This gives the protein CASSLGQGADYYNEQFF.

The V call is TRBV20-1, the J call TRBJ2-3; 11 bases map to TRBD2. Losses at the gene ends were 0 bases for V and 6 bases for J; bases not matched to a gene: 14. Per germline, CDR1 DFQATT and CDR2 SNEGSKA (reference sequence). This CDR3 spans 18 amino acids. CDR3 sequence (DNA): TGCAGTGCTAGAGATACGAATGGTATAGCGGGAGGGCCGGATACGCAGTATTTT. It translates to CSARDTNGIAGGPDTQYF.

This clonotype came up a few times. CDR3: CASSDQEQGWSLCGYTF. The CDR3 DNA is TGCGCCAGCAGTGACCAGGAACAGGGATGGTCCCTCTGCGGCTACACCTTC. The V gene is TRBV10-1, the J gene TRBJ1-2, with D possibly being TRBD1 (6 bases). V gave up 3 bases and J gave up 8 bases, with 25 bases separating them. Germline loops: CDR1 WNHNN, CDR2 SYGVQD (reference sequence). The CDR3 consists of 17 residues.

V is TRBV6-5 and J is TRBJ2-7, with TRBD2 as a possible D gene (5 bases). The CDR3 sequence is 12 residues long. In germline, CDR1 is MNHEY, CDR2 SVGAGI. Between the trimmed V and J ends, which lost 6 bases and 2 bases, there was a span of 8 bases. The CDR3 DNA sequence: TGTGCCAGCAGGTCTAGCACCTACGAGCAGTACTTC. Translated: CASRSSTYEQYF.

The chain uses TRBV11-3 and TRBJ2-5; 9 bases are shared with TRBD1. J lost 11 bases, V lost 6 bases, and 10 bases had no gene match. The germline V gene has CDR1 SGHNT and CDR2 YENEEA. CDR3 size: 13 residues. The chain's CDR3 is CASSPGQGLGQYF. In nucleotides, the CDR3 is TGTGCCAGCAGTCCGGGACAGGGTCTCGGGCAGTACTTC.

Many counts were recorded for this clonotype. This chain uses TRBV24-1 with TRBJ2-5; either TRBD1 or TRBD2 may fit D (6 bases each). This CDR3 spans 15 amino acids. Looked up from germline, CDR1 is KGHDR and CDR2 is SFDVKD. Trimming cost V 6 bases and J 5 bases, with 18 bases left between them. The CDR3 DNA is TGTGCCACCAGTCCGGGACACCGAGGGGGGGAGACCCAGTACTTC. It yields the protein CATSPGHRGGETQYF.

This clonotype has more than one count but fewer than ten. The chain recombines TRBV5-5 with TRBJ2-7, with TRBD2 matching over 13 bases. The J call is uncertain, as TRBJ2-5 better fits the DNA end. Germline assignment: CDR1 SGHKS and CDR2 YYEKEE (reference sequence). The CDR3 contains 17 residues. The CDR3 DNA sequence: TGTGCCAGCAGCTTGGATCCACTAGCGGGGGGGCAAGAGACCCAGTACTTC. It is translated as CASSLDPLAGGQETQYF.

The chain employs TRBV6-4 and TRBJ2-4; D unresolved. The CDR3 contains 13 residues. The germline V gene has CDR1 MRHNA and CDR2 SNTAGT. V lost 3 bases and J lost 13, with 16 bases in between. The CDR3 sequence: CASSDNMYNEQYF. The CDR3, as DNA: TGTGCCAGCAGTGATAATATGTACAATGAGCAGTACTTC.

The chain couples TRBV28 to TRBJ1-2; D is ambiguous. V gave up 5 bases and J gave up 3 bases, with 13 bases separating them. The CDR3 has 14 residues. Germline V CDR1 and CDR2: MDHEN, SYDVKM. CDR3: CASSPASAHYGYTF. CDR3 nucleotide sequence: TGTGCCAGCAGTCCAGCTTCAGCTCACTATGGCTACACCTTC.

In DNA form, the CDR3 reads TGTGCCAGCAGCCAAGCCTCCGGGGGAGGGGACAATGAGCAGTTCTTC. Translated: CASSQASGGGDNEQFF. The rearrangement uses TRBV4-2 and TRBJ2-1; 7 bases agree with TRBD2. CDR1 LGHNA and CDR2 YNFKEQ come from the germline V gene. J gave up 5 bases and V 1 base, and 8 bases lay outside the gene matches. This CDR3 has 16 amino acids.